This T cell receptor beta chain was observed in a study of T-cell reconstitution after alpha-beta-depleted transplantation in children (dated by TCRdb to the mid-2010s). Broadly, across the study: Using TCR repertoire profiling, the study quantitatively followed how T-cell immune reconstitution unfolded in children after TCRalphabeta/CD19-depleted allogeneic hematopoietic cell transplantation.

V and J are truncated by 6 bases and 5 bases respectively, leaving an intervening sequence of 10 bases. The germline V gene provides CDR1 MDHEN and CDR2 SYDVKM. The CDR3 contains 12 residues, cysteine and phenylalanine counted. Only CDR3 DNA is held: 36 bases, read in frame from base 1. In the case of this clonotype: Its antigen remains undetermined. No base qualities exist here, and no much larger clone lies one base off it.

Receptor libraries were prepared by PCR. The sample was run on an Illumina HiSeq 2500. TCR library preparation used molecular barcoding, with unique molecular identifiers applied to normalize quantification of the TCRbeta repertoire. TCRdb reworked the public reads: Q25 trimming with fastp, MiXCR clone assembly, productive beta chains retained. Identical CDR3 proteins give one entry, which carries the most common genes and DNA. Here the sample has approximately 520,000 distinct CDR3 sequences; around a third occur a single time. The ten largest clones represent 2% to 2.5% of the sample. The chain couples TRBV28 to TRBJ2-5, with no D gene named confidently. This TCR was recovered from a human donor who donated a stem cell graft to a child with aplastic anemia. The sample was PBMCs from the stem cell graft donor, taken from the stem cell graft. The bases are TGTGCCAGCAGCCAAAGGGCGGAGACCCAGTACTTC. Translated, this gives CASSQRAETQYF.